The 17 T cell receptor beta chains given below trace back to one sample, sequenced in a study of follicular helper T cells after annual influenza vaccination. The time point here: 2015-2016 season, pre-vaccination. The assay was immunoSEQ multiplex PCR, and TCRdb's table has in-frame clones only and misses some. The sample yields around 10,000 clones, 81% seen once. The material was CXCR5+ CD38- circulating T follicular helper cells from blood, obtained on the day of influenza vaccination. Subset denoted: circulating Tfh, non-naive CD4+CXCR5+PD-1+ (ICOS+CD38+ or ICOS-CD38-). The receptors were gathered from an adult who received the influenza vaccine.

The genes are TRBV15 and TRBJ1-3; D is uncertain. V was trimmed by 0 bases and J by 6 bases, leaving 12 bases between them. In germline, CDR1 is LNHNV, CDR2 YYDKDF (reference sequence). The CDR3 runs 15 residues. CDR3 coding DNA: TGTGCCACCAGCAGAGAATACACTGGTAAAAACACCATATATTTT. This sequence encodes CATSREYTGKNTIYF.

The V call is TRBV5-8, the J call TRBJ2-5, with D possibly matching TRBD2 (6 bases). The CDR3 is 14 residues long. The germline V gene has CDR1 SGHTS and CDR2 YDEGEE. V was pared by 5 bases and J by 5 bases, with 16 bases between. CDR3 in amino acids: CASRIPGSGETQYF. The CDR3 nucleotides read TGTGCCAGCAGAATACCCGGGAGCGGGGAGACCCAGTACTTC.

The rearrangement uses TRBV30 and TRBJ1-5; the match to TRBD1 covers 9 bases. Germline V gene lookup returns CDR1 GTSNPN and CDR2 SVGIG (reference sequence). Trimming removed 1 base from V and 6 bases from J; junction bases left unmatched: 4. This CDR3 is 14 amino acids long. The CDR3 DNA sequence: TGTGCCTGGAGTGGTACAGGGGGCACTCAGCCCCAGCATTTT. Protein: CAWSGTGGTQPQHF. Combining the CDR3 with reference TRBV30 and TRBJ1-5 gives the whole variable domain SQTIHQWPATLVQPVGSPLSLECTVEGTSNPNLYWYRQAAGRGLQLLFYSVGIGQISSEVPQNLSASRPQDRQFILSSKKLLLSDSGFYLCAWSGTGGTQPQHFGDGTRLSIL.

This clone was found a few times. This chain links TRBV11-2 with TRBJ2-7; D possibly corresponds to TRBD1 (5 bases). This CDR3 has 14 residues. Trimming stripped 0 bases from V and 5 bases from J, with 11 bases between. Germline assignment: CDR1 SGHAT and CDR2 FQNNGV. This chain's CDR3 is CASSLDRAGNEQYF. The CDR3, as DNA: TGTGCCAGCAGCTTAGATCGGGCAGGGAACGAGCAGTACTTC.

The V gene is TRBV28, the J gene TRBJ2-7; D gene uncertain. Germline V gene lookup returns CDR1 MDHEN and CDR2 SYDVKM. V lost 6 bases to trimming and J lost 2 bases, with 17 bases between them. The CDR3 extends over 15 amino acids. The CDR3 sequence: CASRNRPNPPYEQYF. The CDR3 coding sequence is TGTGCCAGCAGGAACCGACCTAACCCCCCCTACGAGCAGTACTTC.

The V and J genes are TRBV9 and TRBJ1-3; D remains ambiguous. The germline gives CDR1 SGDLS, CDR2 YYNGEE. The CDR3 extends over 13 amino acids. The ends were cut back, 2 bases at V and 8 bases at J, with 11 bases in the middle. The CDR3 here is CASSVAGKDTIYF. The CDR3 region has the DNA TGTGCCAGCAGCGTGGCTGGGAAGGACACCATATATTTT.

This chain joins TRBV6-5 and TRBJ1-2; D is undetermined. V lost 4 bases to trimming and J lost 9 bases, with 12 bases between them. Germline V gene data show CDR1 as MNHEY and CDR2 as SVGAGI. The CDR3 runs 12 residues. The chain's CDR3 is CASSSPLDSYTF. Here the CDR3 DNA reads TGTGCCAGCAGTTCCCCATTGGATAGCTACACCTTC.

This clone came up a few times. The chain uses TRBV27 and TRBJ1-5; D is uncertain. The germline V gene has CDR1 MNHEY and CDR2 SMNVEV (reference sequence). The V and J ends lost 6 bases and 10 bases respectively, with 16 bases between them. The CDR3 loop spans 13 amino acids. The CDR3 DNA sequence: TGTGCCAGCAGCCCCCGGGAGCGGGGACCCCAGCATTTT. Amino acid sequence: CASSPRERGPQHF.

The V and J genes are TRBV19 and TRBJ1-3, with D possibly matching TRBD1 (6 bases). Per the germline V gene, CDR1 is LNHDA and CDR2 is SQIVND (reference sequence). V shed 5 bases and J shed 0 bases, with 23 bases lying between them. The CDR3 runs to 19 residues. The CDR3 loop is CASSARGGSGHGSGNTIYF. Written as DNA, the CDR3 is TGTGCCAGTAGTGCAAGGGGTGGTTCGGGACACGGCTCTGGAAACACCATATATTTT.

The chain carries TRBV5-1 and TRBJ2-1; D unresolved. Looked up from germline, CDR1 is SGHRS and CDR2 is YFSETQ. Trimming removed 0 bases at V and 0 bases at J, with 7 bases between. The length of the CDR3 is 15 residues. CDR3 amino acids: CASSLAVSSYNEQFF. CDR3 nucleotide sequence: TGCGCCAGCAGCTTGGCGGTCTCCTCCTACAATGAGCAGTTCTTC.

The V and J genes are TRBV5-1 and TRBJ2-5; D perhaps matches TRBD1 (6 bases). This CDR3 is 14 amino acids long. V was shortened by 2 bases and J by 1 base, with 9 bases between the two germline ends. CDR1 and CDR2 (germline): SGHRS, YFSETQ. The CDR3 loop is CASSFGDTQETQYF. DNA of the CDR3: TGCGCCAGCAGCTTTGGGGACACCCAAGAGACCCAGTACTTC.

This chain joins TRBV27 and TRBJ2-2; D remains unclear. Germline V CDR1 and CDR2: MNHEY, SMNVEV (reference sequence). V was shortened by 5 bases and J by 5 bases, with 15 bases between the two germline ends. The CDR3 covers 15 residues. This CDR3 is CASSLSRTVTGELFF. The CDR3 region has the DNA TGTGCCAGCAGTCTGTCAAGGACGGTGACCGGGGAGCTGTTTTTT.

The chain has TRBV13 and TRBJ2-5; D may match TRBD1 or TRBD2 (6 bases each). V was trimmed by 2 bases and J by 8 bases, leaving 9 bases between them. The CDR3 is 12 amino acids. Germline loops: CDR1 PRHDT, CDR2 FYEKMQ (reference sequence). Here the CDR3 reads CASSLIGGTQYF. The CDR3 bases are TGTGCCAGCAGCTTAATCGGGGGCACCCAGTACTTC.

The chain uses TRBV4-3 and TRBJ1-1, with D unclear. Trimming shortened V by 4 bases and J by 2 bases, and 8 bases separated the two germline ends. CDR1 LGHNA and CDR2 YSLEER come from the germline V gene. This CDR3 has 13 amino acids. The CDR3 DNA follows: TGCGCCAGCAGCCGTGACATTAACACTGAAGCTTTCTTT. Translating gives CASSRDINTEAFF.

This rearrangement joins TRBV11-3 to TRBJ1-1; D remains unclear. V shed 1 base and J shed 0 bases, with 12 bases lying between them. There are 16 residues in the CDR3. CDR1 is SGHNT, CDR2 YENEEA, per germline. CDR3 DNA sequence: TGTGCCAGCAGCTTAGGGGCAGGTGGTATGAACACTGAAGCTTTCTTT. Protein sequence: CASSLGAGGMNTEAFF.

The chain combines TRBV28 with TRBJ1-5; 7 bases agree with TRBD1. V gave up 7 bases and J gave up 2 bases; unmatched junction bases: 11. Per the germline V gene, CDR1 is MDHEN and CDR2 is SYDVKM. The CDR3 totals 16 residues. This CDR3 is CASKPSGTVGNQPQHF. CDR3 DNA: TGTGCCAGCAAACCTTCCGGGACAGTAGGCAATCAGCCCCAGCATTTT.

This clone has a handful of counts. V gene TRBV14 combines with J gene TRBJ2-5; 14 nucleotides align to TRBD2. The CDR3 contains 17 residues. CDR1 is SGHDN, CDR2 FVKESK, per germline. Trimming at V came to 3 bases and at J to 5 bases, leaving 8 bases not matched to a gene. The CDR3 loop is CASSQRGTSGGRETQYF. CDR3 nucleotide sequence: TGTGCCAGCAGCCAGAGGGGGACTAGCGGGGGCCGGGAGACCCAGTACTTC.